The entry that follows covers one T cell receptor beta chain sequence. These data come from a study of blood T cell repertoires in COVID-19. Germline assignment: CDR1 LGHNA and CDR2 YNFKEQ. The CDR3 extends over 16 amino acids. Germline trimming cut 5 bases from V and 6 bases from J; bases unmatched to any gene: 8. Assay: immunoSEQ multiplex PCR; the TCRdb copy retains only in-frame clones and omits some. There are under 250,000 clones in the sample; 65% to 90% occur only once, and around a tenth lies in the top ten. This TCR was sampled from a man between 50 and 59 years old with COVID-19, enrolled during active disease. The chain employs TRBV4-2 and TRBJ1-4; 11 nucleotides agree with TRBD1. Sequenced input: peripheral blood. CDR3: CASSGGTGGRDEKLFF. CDR3 DNA: TGTGCCAGCAGCGGAGGGACAGGGGGTCGGGATGAAAAACTGTTTTTT.